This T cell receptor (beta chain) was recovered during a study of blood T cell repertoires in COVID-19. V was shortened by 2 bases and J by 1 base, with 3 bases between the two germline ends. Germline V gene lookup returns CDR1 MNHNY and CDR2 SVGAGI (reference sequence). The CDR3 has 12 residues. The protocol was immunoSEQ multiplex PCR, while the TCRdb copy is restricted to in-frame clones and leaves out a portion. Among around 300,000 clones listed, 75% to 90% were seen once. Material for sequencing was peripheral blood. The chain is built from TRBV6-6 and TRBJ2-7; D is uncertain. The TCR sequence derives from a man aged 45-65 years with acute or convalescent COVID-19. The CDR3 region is CASSYRSYEQYF. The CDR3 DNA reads TGTGCCAGCAGTTACCGGTCCTACGAGCAGTACTTC.